Listed below are T cell receptor beta chains from one sample, sequenced in a study of shared clonotypes between healthy human individuals. The assay was immunoSEQ multiplex PCR, and TCRdb's table has in-frame clones only and misses some. Among more than 450,000 clones listed, around 79% were seen once. Sequencing was done on a sample of PBMCs. The receptor set was obtained from a woman aged 40 to 49 in good health. Some clones in this sample may be carry-over from other donors' samples. Each CDR3 is given with its conserved first and last residue. D genes are given only for firm matches. A clone size is listed for some rows: how often the clone was seen (once, few, many), or a class if it is expanded.

TRBJ2-7 | . | . | TRBV13 | CASSFGGGEQYF | TGTGCCAGCAGCTTCGGGGGCGGCGAGCAGTACTTC
TRBJ2-5 | . | . | TRBV28 | CASSLYSGTGQETQYF | TGTGCCAGCAGTTTATATTCTGGGACGGGTCAAGAGACCCAGTACTTC
TRBJ2-7 | . | . | TRBV27 | CATRGLFYEQYF | TGTGCCACCCGAGGGCTTTTCTACGAGCAGTACTTC
TRBJ2-1 | few | . | TRBV7-7 | CASSPAGVGNEQFF | TGTGCTAGCAGCCCCGCGGGTGTAGGTAATGAGCAGTTCTTC
TRBJ1-5 | . | . | TRBV5-4 | CASSIRGQPQHF | TGTGCCAGCAGCATCAGGGGCCAGCCCCAGCATTTT
TRBJ1-2 | . | . | TRBV6-1 | CASSELWVGPTRGYTF | TGTGCCAGCAGTGAATTGTGGGTGGGGCCAACTCGGGGCTACACCTTC
TRBJ2-3 | few | TRBD2 | TRBV28 | CASSFVTSGRTDTQYF | TGTGCCAGCAGTTTCGTCACTAGCGGGCGCACAGATACGCAGTATTTT
TRBJ2-7 | . | . | TRBV6-5 | CADKVYEQYF | TGTGCCGATAAAGTCTACGAGCAGTACTTC
TRBJ1-4 | . | . | TRBV18 | CASSPDKGSNEKLFF | TGTGCCAGCTCACCAGATAAAGGGTCTAATGAAAAACTGTTTTTT
TRBJ1-5 | . | . | TRBV28 | CASSLTATYSNQPQHF | TGTGCCAGCAGCCTGACCGCTACATATAGCAATCAGCCCCAGCATTTT
TRBJ2-5 | . | TRBD1 | TRBV5-6 | CASSKFLDRVETQYF | TGTGCCAGCAGCAAATTCCTAGACAGGGTTGAGACCCAGTACTTC
TRBJ2-5 | . | . | TRBV4-1 | CASSQGDIGGQETQYF | TGCGCCAGCAGCCAAGGGGACATTGGGGGTCAAGAGACCCAGTACTTC
TRBJ2-7 | . | . | TRBV19 | CASSTKTTAYEQYF | TGTGCCAGTAGTACTAAAACGACAGCTTACGAGCAGTACTTC
TRBJ2-1 | . | . | TRBV11-2 | CASSTRAGSSYNEQFF | TGTGCCAGCAGTACTAGGGCGGGGAGCTCCTACAATGAGCAGTTCTTC
TRBJ1-2 | . | TRBD1 | TRBV5-1 | CASSLSGGSNYGYTF | TGCGCCAGCAGCTTATCAGGGGGCTCTAACTATGGCTACACCTTC
TRBJ1-4 | . | . | TRBV15 | CATSRDDSEATNEKLFF | TGTGCCACCAGCAGAGATGACAGTGAGGCAACTAATGAAAAACTGTTTTTT
TRBJ2-7 | . | . | TRBV9 | CASSVGGTESYEQYF | TGTGCCAGCAGCGTAGGCGGGACCGAATCCTACGAGCAGTACTTC
TRBJ2-7 | . | . | TRBV7-9 | CASSSGDSAIYEQYF | TGTGCCAGCAGCAGTGGGGACTCTGCCATCTACGAGCAGTACTTC
TRBJ2-7 | . | TRBD1 | TRBV7-2 | CASSFGTGRYYEQYF | TGTGCCAGCAGCTTCGGGACAGGTCGATACTACGAGCAGTACTTC
TRBJ2-2 | . | . | TRBV12-5 | CASGLFSAGLNTGELFF | TGTGCTAGTGGTTTGTTTAGCGCAGGGCTCAACACCGGGGAGCTGTTTTTT
TRBJ2-3 | few | . | TRBV9 | CASSPGVTTDTQYF | TGTGCCAGCAGCCCCGGGGTTACCACAGATACGCAGTATTTT
TRBJ2-7 | once | . | TRBV28 | CASSSTATNHEQYF | TGTGCCAGCAGCTCGACAGCGACTAACCACGAGCAGTACTTC
TRBJ2-1 | few | TRBD2 | TRBV7-9 | CASSPPGTSGSNEQFF | TGTGCCAGCAGCCCCCCCGGGACTAGCGGGAGTAATGAGCAGTTCTTC
TRBJ1-1 | . | TRBD1 | TRBV19 | CASSFQGDTEAFF | TGTGCCAGTAGTTTTCAGGGGGACACTGAAGCTTTCTTT
TRBJ1-1 | . | . | TRBV2 | CASSEERAEAFF | TGTGCCAGCAGTGAAGAGCGGGCTGAAGCTTTCTTT
TRBJ2-5 | . | . | TRBV4-1 | CASSRNADTIGTQYF | TGCGCCAGCAGCCGAAACGCCGACACCATTGGGACCCAGTACTTC
TRBJ1-2 | once | . | TRBV5-1 | CASSLEGTGNYGYTF | TGCGCCAGCAGCTTGGAAGGGACGGGCAACTATGGCTACACCTTC
TRBJ2-2 | few | . | TRBV4-1 | CASSQDLWGGGSGVTGELFF | TGCGCCAGCAGCCAAGATCTCTGGGGTGGGGGGAGCGGCGTCACCGGGGAGCTGTTTTTT
TRBJ1-2 | . | . | TRBV28 | CASSLSLANYGYTF | TGTGCCAGCAGTTTGTCCTTAGCTAACTATGGCTACACCTTC
TRBJ1-1 | . | . | TRBV5-1 | CASSLAEGTEAFF | TGCGCCAGCAGCTTGGCCGAGGGCACTGAAGCTTTCTTT
TRBJ1-1 | . | . | TRBV9 | CASSALQVNTEAFF | TGTGCCAGCAGCGCCTTACAGGTGAACACTGAAGCTTTCTTT
TRBJ2-2 | . | TRBD1 | TRBV29-1 | CSALGGDSSYTGELFF | TGCAGCGCCCTGGGTGGGGACAGTTCTTACACCGGGGAGCTGTTTTTT
TRBJ2-1 | . | TRBD2 | TRBV19 | CASSIVGTRENEQFF | TGTGCCAGTAGTATAGTTGGGACTAGAGAGAATGAGCAGTTCTTC
TRBJ1-5 | few | . | TRBV10-3 | CAISGSNQPQHF | TGTGCCATCAGCGGTAGCAATCAGCCCCAGCATTTT
TRBJ2-1 | . | . | TRBV11-3 | CASSALSYNEQFF | TGTGCCAGCAGCGCCCTTAGCTACAATGAGCAGTTCTTC
TRBJ2-5 | . | . | TRBV5-1 | CASSDTGGETQYF | TGCGCCAGCAGCGATACAGGAGGCGAGACCCAGTACTTC
TRBJ1-4 | . | . | TRBV5-4 | CASSLKGTSNEKLFF | TGTGCCAGCAGCTTGAAAGGAACCTCTAATGAAAAACTGTTTTTT
TRBJ2-5 | . | . | TRBV2 | CASVPLEGEETQYF | TGTGCCAGCGTCCCTCTAGAAGGAGAGGAGACCCAGTACTTC
TRBJ2-1 | . | TRBD2 | TRBV5-1 | CASSWGLAGGVYNEQFF | TGCGCCAGCAGCTGGGGACTAGCGGGAGGCGTCTACAATGAGCAGTTCTTC
TRBJ2-2 | . | . | TRBV18 | CASSVGELNTGELFF | TGTGCCAGCTCGGTGGGGGAGCTGAACACCGGGGAGCTGTTTTTT
TRBJ2-7 | . | TRBD1 | TRBV7-9 | CASSLAGTEAYEQYF | TGTGCCAGCAGCTTAGCGGGGACAGAAGCCTACGAGCAGTACTTC
TRBJ1-2 | . | . | TRBV10-3 | CAISDPARATYGYTF | TGTGCCATCAGTGACCCCGCCAGGGCCACCTATGGCTACACCTTC
TRBJ2-5 | . | . | TRBV27 | CASSTGLAETQYF | TGTGCCAGCAGTACGGGACTCGCGGAGACCCAGTACTTC
TRBJ1-1 | once | . | TRBV5-4 | CASRPTGQNTEAFF | TGTGCCAGCAGACCGACAGGTCAGAACACTGAAGCTTTCTTT
TRBJ2-2 | . | TRBD2 | TRBV18 | CASSPSTSGNTGELFF | TGTGCCAGCTCACCATCGACTAGCGGGAACACCGGGGAGCTGTTTTTT
TRBJ1-5 | few | . | TRBV21-1 | CASSTDQPQHF | TGTGCCAGCAGCACAGATCAGCCCCAGCATTTT